The 26 T cell receptor beta chains presented below share a single source sample, sequenced in a study of spatial heterogeneity in lung cancer (dated by TCRdb to about 2019). In the paper's terms, the time point label means: blood at routine non-recurrence follow-up after resection. For TCR sequencing, whole RNA was extracted from tumor and nontumor lung tissue, or from cryopreserved PBMC samples, and no cell sorting was done. The library came from 5' RACE. These reads were obtained on a NextSeq 500. TCRdb applied fastp at Q25 and MiXCR to the public reads, then kept only in-frame beta chains. Each CDR3 protein gets just one entry, which takes the most common genes and DNA from the rows behind it. The sample data list tens of thousands of distinct CDR3 sequences, and around 5.8% of these were observed just once. The top ten hold more than 20% of the sample. Material: PBMCs, obtained at follow-up. These receptors originate from a male donor with early-stage non-small cell lung cancer.

The chain employs TRBV7-9 and TRBJ2-1, with 8 bases fitting TRBD2. The junction had 16 bases not matched to a gene; V was cut back by 2 bases and J by 4 bases. The CDR3 has 19 amino acids. The germline gives CDR1 SEHNR, CDR2 FQNEAQ (reference sequence). The CDR3 is CASSLSLARGGRSYNEQFF. In DNA, the CDR3 is TGTGCCAGCAGCTTATCCCTCGCCCGGGGGGGGCGATCATACAATGAGCAGTTCTTC.

This clonotype was detected ten times or more. The chain combines TRBV19 with TRBJ2-6; TRBD2 matches at 16 bases. The CDR3 spans 18 residues. CDR1 and CDR2 from the germline V gene are LNHDA and SQIVND (reference sequence). The V and J ends lost 5 bases and 13 bases, in that order; junction bases with no gene match: 14. Written as DNA, the CDR3 is TGTGCCAGTAGTCTTCCGGGACTAGCGGGAGGGGACCGGGGAGTCCTGACTTTC. Translation: CASSLPGLAGGDRGVLTF.

This rearrangement joins TRBV20-1 to TRBJ2-3, with 14 bases aligning to TRBD2. CDR1 DFQATT and CDR2 SNEGSKA come from the germline V gene (reference sequence). The V and J ends lost 5 bases and 1 base, in that order; junction bases with no gene match: 14. CDR3 length: 19 residues. The chain's CDR3 is CSAPQSGLAGVVGTDTQYF. The CDR3 DNA reads as TGCAGTGCTCCACAGTCGGGACTAGCGGGAGTGGTAGGCACAGATACGCAGTATTTT.

This clonotype has just a few counts. V usage is TRBV20-1 and J usage is TRBJ2-2; D might be TRBD1 (6 bases). The V gene lost 3 bases and the J gene lost 1 base, with 9 bases spanning the gap. The CDR3 is 14 residues long. CDR1 and CDR2 from the germline V gene are DFQATT and SNEGSKA (reference sequence). This CDR3 is CSARTGVNTGELFF. CDR3 nucleotide sequence: TGCAGTGCTAGGACAGGCGTGAACACCGGGGAGCTGTTTTTT.

In its sample, this clonotype was seen many times. The chain combines TRBV9 with TRBJ1-2; 10 bases are a match to TRBD1. The CDR3 runs to 15 residues. Germline V CDR1 and CDR2: SGDLS, YYNGEE. Trimming cost V 3 bases and J 8 bases; bases outside gene matches: 10. The CDR3 DNA sequence: TGTGCCAGCAGCGGTGGACAGGGGGGGACGCCCGGCTACACCTTC. Translating gives CASSGGQGGTPGYTF.

The table lists this clonotype with many counts. The chain employs TRBV6-2 or TRBV6-3 and TRBJ2-1, with 11 positions matching TRBD2. CDR1 and CDR2 from the germline V gene are MNHEY and SVGEGT. V shed 0 bases and J 3 bases; nucleotides not matched to a gene: 4. CDR3 size: 17 residues. The CDR3 DNA reads TGTGCCAGCAGTTACTCGGGGACTAGCGGCCTCTACAATGAGCAGTTCTTC. Translation gives CASSYSGTSGLYNEQFF.

The table lists this clonotype with a few counts. J is TRBJ2-3 and V is TRBV7-3; TRBD2 is a possible D gene (7 bases). CDR1 SGHTA and CDR2 FQGTGA come from the germline V gene. V shed 3 bases and J shed 5 bases, with 18 bases lying between them. CDR3 length: 16 residues. CDR3 sequence reads: CASSLGGPVQGDTQYF. The CDR3 region has the DNA TGTGCCAGCAGCTTGGGGGGGCCCGTTCAAGGAGATACGCAGTATTTT.

This clonotype has only one observation. The chain couples TRBV24-1 to TRBJ2-2; TRBD1 matches at 8 bases. Germline loops: CDR1 KGHDR, CDR2 SFDVKD. Germline trimming cut 9 bases from V and 1 base from J; bases unmatched to any gene: 6. The CDR3 totals 15 residues. CDR3 nucleotides: TGTGCCACCCACCCCGGGACAGGGAACACCGGGGAGCTGTTTTTT. It codes for CATHPGTGNTGELFF.

This clonotype turned up a few times. The chain recombines TRBV20-1 with TRBJ1-1; 7 nucleotides agree with TRBD1. V shed 6 bases, J shed 6 bases, and the junction held 16 bases outside the gene matches. This CDR3 has 15 residues. Per the germline V gene, CDR1 is DFQATT and CDR2 is SNEGSKA (reference sequence). The CDR3 is CSAFTRTGDSAEAFF. The CDR3 DNA is TGCAGTGCCTTCACCCGAACAGGGGATTCCGCTGAAGCTTTCTTT.

This clonotype is deemed medium-sized. This chain links TRBV7-8 with TRBJ2-3; D call uncertain. Germline CDR1 and CDR2: SGHVS and FQNEAQ. V lost 2 bases, J lost 0 bases, and 9 bases lay in between. This CDR3 is built from 15 residues. The CDR3 sequence is CASSLIYGSTDTQYF. The CDR3 DNA reads as TGTGCCAGCAGCTTAATATACGGGAGCACAGATACGCAGTATTTT.

This chain joins TRBV7-2 and TRBJ1-6; perhaps TRBD1 as D (5 bases). Deletions cut 5 bases from V and 8 bases from J, with 16 bases between. CDR3 length: 15 residues. From germline, CDR1 is SGHTA and CDR2 FQGNSA. CDR3 in amino acids: CASSQRQGGDSPLHF. The CDR3 nucleotides are TGTGCCAGCAGCCAAAGGCAGGGAGGTGATTCACCCCTCCACTTT.

In its sample, this clonotype was seen many times. The gene calls are TRBV5-1 and TRBJ1-1, with D uncertain. Germline V gene data show CDR1 as SGHRS and CDR2 as YFSETQ. V lost 2 bases and J lost 0, with 8 bases in between. This CDR3 contains 14 residues. The CDR3 coding sequence is TGCGCCAGCAGCTTCAGAAAAATGAACACTGAAGCTTTCTTT. It encodes CASSFRKMNTEAFF.

CDR3 protein: CASSVLAGEYNEQFF. In nucleotides, the CDR3 is TGTGCCAGCAGTGTACTAGCGGGAGAATACAATGAGCAGTTCTTC. The chain recombines TRBV12-3 or TRBV12-4 with TRBJ2-1; 11 bases agree with TRBD2. CDR3 length: 15 amino acids. Trimming at V came to 5 bases and at J to 4 bases, leaving 4 bases not matched to a gene.

This clonotype was counted ten times or more. The chain joins TRBV20-1 to TRBJ1-5, with D perhaps matching TRBD1 (5 bases). The CDR3 has 17 residues. With 0 bases removed from V and 0 bases from J, the gap between germline ends came to 15 bases. The germline V gene has CDR1 DFQATT and CDR2 SNEGSKA (reference sequence). The CDR3 DNA is TGCAGTGCTAGAGACCTTACAGGCATTTATAGCAATCAGCCCCAGCATTTT. Encoded protein: CSARDLTGIYSNQPQHF.

This clonotype was seen at least ten times. V usage is TRBV7-2 and J usage is TRBJ2-3; 11 bases align to TRBD2. This CDR3 region has 16 residues. From germline, CDR1 is SGHTA and CDR2 FQGNSA. V lost 1 base, J lost 6 bases, and 6 bases stayed unmatched. CDR3 coding DNA: TGTGCCAGCAGCTTAGGAAATAGCGGGGGGGCGGATACGCAGTATTTT. Residues: CASSLGNSGGADTQYF.

Many counts were recorded for this clonotype. The V call is TRBV20-1, the J call TRBJ2-7, with a weak D call TRBD1 (6 bases). Trimming pared 5 bases from V and 2 bases from J, leaving 10 bases between. The CDR3 has 12 amino acids. In germline, CDR1 is DFQATT, CDR2 SNEGSKA (reference sequence). In DNA form, the CDR3 reads TGCAGTGCTGGACAGAATACCTACGAGCAGTACGTC. Translating gives CSAGQNTYEQYV.

At least ten counts were recorded for this clonotype. This chain connects TRBV20-1 to TRBJ2-7, with TRBD1 matching 9 bases. J lost 4 bases, V lost 8 bases, and 9 bases had no gene match. Germline V gene sequence: CDR1 DFQATT, CDR2 SNEGSKA (reference sequence). This CDR3 contains 13 residues. The CDR3 region is CSSKAGQGYEQYF. In DNA, the CDR3 is TGCAGTTCGAAAGCGGGACAGGGTTACGAGCAGTACTTC.

This clonotype was picked up a small number of times. CDR3 coding DNA: TGTGCCAGCAGCTTAGCTGGGGCTAGCTCTCTGACCGAGCAGTTCTTC. It encodes CASSLAGASSLTEQFF. This sequence joins TRBV5-5 and TRBJ2-1, with D perhaps TRBD1 or TRBD2 (5 bases each). The CDR3 runs to 16 residues. Looked up from germline, CDR1 is SGHKS and CDR2 is YYEKEE (reference sequence). V was shortened by 2 bases and J by 10 bases, with 22 bases between the two germline ends.

This clonotype was seen repeatedly, ten times or more. The chain combines TRBV28 with TRBJ2-7; 7 bases line up with TRBD1. Germline values: CDR1 MDHEN, CDR2 SYDVKM. This CDR3 region has 14 residues. Germline trimming cut 3 bases from V and 2 bases from J; bases unmatched to any gene: 4. CDR3 nucleotides: TGTGCCAGCAGTTTCGGACAGGTCACCTACGAGCAGTACTTC. Translating gives CASSFGQVTYEQYF.

This clonotype was seen at least ten times. The CDR3 nucleotides are TGCAGTGCTGCCCTAACTAGCGGGAGGAGGAATGAGCAGTTCTTC. It encodes CSAALTSGRRNEQFF. The chain recombines TRBV20-1 with TRBJ2-1; 12 nucleotides match TRBD2. Germline V lookup: CDR1 DFQATT, CDR2 SNEGSKA (reference sequence). This CDR3 contains 15 residues. The trim removed 5 bases at V and 7 bases at J, leaving 9 bases unmatched.

This clonotype was counted at least ten times. The J gene is TRBJ1-2, the V gene TRBV5-4, with D perhaps matching TRBD1 (5 bases). V dropped 0 bases and J dropped 6 bases, with 9 bases sitting between them. Germline V gene sequence: CDR1 SGHNT, CDR2 YYREEE (reference sequence). This CDR3 has 13 residues. CDR3 bases: TGTGCCAGCAGCTTGGTTCCGACAGATGGCTACACCTTC. The encoded protein is CASSLVPTDGYTF.

This clonotype came up many times. The gene calls are TRBV4-3 and TRBJ2-1, with TRBD2 identical over 7 bases. This CDR3 comprises 15 residues. In germline, CDR1 is LGHNA, CDR2 YSLEER. The V gene end was trimmed by 1 base and the J gene end by 7 bases; junction bases not matched to a gene: 7. The CDR3 DNA follows: TGCGCCAGCAGCCAAGTAAGGACTAGAGGTAATGAGCAGTTCTTC. It translates to CASSQVRTRGNEQFF.

This clonotype has a count of ten or more. This chain connects TRBV27 to TRBJ2-7; a weak D match, TRBD1 (6 bases). The germline CDR1 and CDR2 sequences are MNHEY and SMNVEV (reference sequence). This CDR3 has 13 amino acids. The ends were cut back, 10 bases at V and 2 bases at J, with 15 bases in the middle. The CDR3 reads CATGTSPTYEQYV. The CDR3 DNA follows: TGTGCCACCGGGACATCACCTACCTACGAGCAGTACGTC.

For this clonotype: Given a much more abundant clone one base away, this may be a read error. V usage is TRBV18 and J usage is TRBJ2-7; maybe TRBD1 (7 bases). Germline CDR1 KGHSH, CDR2 LQKENI. The CDR3 runs to 13 residues. Trimming pared 8 bases from V and 6 bases from J, leaving 17 bases between. The CDR3 protein is CASPAGGPSEQYV. As DNA, the CDR3 is TGTGCCAGCCCAGCAGGGGGGCCGAGCGAGCAGTACGTC.

The V and J genes are TRBV3-1 and TRBJ2-3; D possibly corresponds to TRBD2 (6 bases). CDR3 size: 13 residues. The V gene lost 0 bases and the J gene lost 5 bases, with 6 bases spanning the gap. CDR1 LGHDT and CDR2 YNNKEL come from the germline V gene (reference sequence). The CDR3 region is CASSQDGGDTQYF. For the CDR3, the DNA is TGTGCCAGCAGCCAAGACGGGGGAGATACGCAGTATTTT.

This sequence joins TRBV14 and TRBJ2-1; no firm D call. Trimming cost V 1 base and J 7 bases, with 5 bases left between them. CDR3 length: 12 residues. Per the germline V gene, CDR1 is SGHDN and CDR2 is FVKESK. The CDR3 here is CASSQVWNEQFF. The CDR3 DNA reads as TGTGCCAGCAGCCAAGTTTGGAATGAGCAGTTCTTC.